This entry lists 24 T cell receptor beta chains sequenced from one sample in a study of blood T cell repertoires in COVID-19 (dated by TCRdb to 2019 to 2021). To prepare the library, the immunoSEQ multiplex PCR assay was applied. The table comes from immuneACCESS by way of TCRdb, which keeps in-frame sequences with V and J called. Part of the clones is missing from these tables; in studies checked, under half for an unresolved V gene and the rest for unknown reasons. The sample data list over 350,000 clones, and around nine tenths of these were observed just once. Over 4% of the sample goes to the ten largest clones. Sequencing was carried out using peripheral blood. These receptors all come from a woman between 25 and 40 years old with acute or convalescent COVID-19.

The chain combines TRBV10-2 with TRBJ2-7, with 11 bases aligning to TRBD2. J lost 1 base, V lost 8 bases, and 4 bases had no gene match. Per the germline V gene, CDR1 is WSHSY and CDR2 is SAAADI. This CDR3 has 14 amino acids. The chain's CDR3 is CASAGTSGSYEQYF. Here the CDR3 DNA reads TGCGCCAGCGCCGGGACTAGCGGTTCCTACGAGCAGTACTTC.

This chain joins TRBV15 and TRBJ2-7; a weak D match, TRBD1 (5 bases). The ends were cut back, 0 bases at V and 5 bases at J, with 14 bases in the middle. Germline-derived CDR1 and CDR2 are LNHNV and YYDKDF (reference sequence). The CDR3 is 15 residues long. CDR3 sequence reads: CATSREHPQGNEQYF. The DNA for the CDR3 is TGTGCCACCAGCAGAGAACATCCCCAGGGTAACGAGCAGTACTTC.

The chain has TRBV7-2 and TRBJ2-1, with unresolved D. The germline CDR1 and CDR2 sequences are SGHTA and FQGNSA. This CDR3 contains 15 residues. V was pared by 2 bases and J by 0 bases, with 8 bases between. CDR3 DNA: TGTGCCAGCAGCTTAACGGAGTACTCCTACAATGAGCAGTTCTTC. As protein: CASSLTEYSYNEQFF.

The rearrangement uses TRBV5-1 and TRBJ2-1; D unresolved. The CDR3 is made up of 15 amino acids. Per germline, CDR1 SGHRS and CDR2 YFSETQ. Trimming stripped 4 bases from V and 4 bases from J, with 15 bases between. The CDR3 region is CASSAEDKNYNEQFF. As DNA, the CDR3 is TGCGCCAGCAGCGCCGAAGACAAGAATTACAATGAGCAGTTCTTC.

This chain uses TRBV19 with TRBJ1-1, with 8 bases fitting TRBD1. This CDR3 has 14 amino acids. Germline assignment: CDR1 LNHDA and CDR2 SQIVND (reference sequence). V was clipped by 5 bases and J by 3 bases; unmatched bases: 5. The CDR3 region has the DNA TGTGCCAGTAGTTATGACAGGGGACACACTGAAGCTTTCTTT. Its translation: CASSYDRGHTEAFF.

The J gene is TRBJ2-2, the V gene TRBV28; no clear D gene. The germline gives CDR1 MDHEN, CDR2 SYDVKM. V lost 1 base, J lost 7 bases, and 4 bases lay in between. The CDR3 consists of 12 residues. Written as DNA, the CDR3 is TGTGCCAGCAGTTTATACGGCGGGGAGCTGTTTTTT. It specifies CASSLYGGELFF.

The rearrangement joins TRBV29-1 to TRBJ2-1, with 8 bases aligning to TRBD1. CDR3 length: 14 residues. Per the germline V gene, CDR1 is SQVTM and CDR2 is ANQGSEA. V lost 2 bases and J lost 5; bases outside the gene matches: 5. In DNA form, the CDR3 reads TGCAGCGTTGAACGGACAGGGTGGGACAATGAGCAGTTCTTC. This gives the protein CSVERTGWDNEQFF.

This chain links TRBV25-1 with TRBJ2-1; 7 bases are a match to TRBD2. Germline trimming cut 4 bases from V and 3 bases from J; bases unmatched to any gene: 9. The CDR3 totals 16 residues. The germline V gene encodes CDR1 MGHDK and CDR2 SYGVNS. In DNA, the CDR3 is TGTGCCAGCAGTGGCACTAGGGACTACCTCTACAATGAGCAGTTCTTC. It translates to CASSGTRDYLYNEQFF.

The V and J genes are TRBV5-1 and TRBJ1-2; TRBD1 matches at 7 bases. This CDR3 comprises 14 residues. Germline loops: CDR1 SGHRS, CDR2 YFSETQ. V lost 4 bases and J lost 4; bases outside the gene matches: 7. The CDR3 loop is CASSDLTGSYGYTF. In DNA, the CDR3 is TGCGCCAGCAGCGATCTGACAGGGAGCTATGGCTACACCTTC.

This chain links TRBV10-3 with TRBJ2-5, with 13 bases identical to TRBD2. Germline V gene data show CDR1 as ENHRY and CDR2 as SYGVKD. V shed 4 bases and J 3 bases; nucleotides not matched to a gene: 5. The CDR3 runs 16 residues. DNA for the CDR3: TGTGCCATCAGTGGGACTAGCGGGGGCCCAGAAGAGACCCAGTACTTC. This encodes CAISGTSGGPEETQYF.

The chain links TRBV11-3 to TRBJ2-2, with D possibly matching TRBD2 (6 bases). The CDR3 is 16 residues long. Germline assignment: CDR1 SGHNT and CDR2 YENEEA. Trimming shortened V by 5 bases and J by 0 bases, and 13 bases separated the two germline ends. CDR3 sequence (DNA): TGTGCCAGCAGCGTCTTGGGGGGAGCGAACACCGGGGAGCTGTTTTTT. Its protein is CASSVLGGANTGELFF.

V usage is TRBV18 and J usage is TRBJ1-1, with a tentative D call TRBD1 (6 bases). CDR3 length: 15 amino acids. V was pared by 0 bases and J by 6 bases, with 14 bases between. Germline CDR1 KGHSH, CDR2 LQKENI. In nucleotides, the CDR3 is TGTGCCAGCTCACCACCGACAGGAATGATGGCTGAAGCTTTCTTT. Protein: CASSPPTGMMAEAFF.

Only a few counts were recorded for this clone. This chain joins TRBV30 and TRBJ1-2, with TRBD1 matching 11 bases. The CDR3 is 16 amino acids. CDR1 is GTSNPN and CDR2 is SVGIG in the germline V gene (reference sequence). The J segment lost 7 bases and the V segment lost 2 bases, leaving 12 bases of the junction unmatched. The CDR3 DNA sequence: TGTGCCTGGAGTCGCAGGACAGGGGGCTTTTTAGGTGGCTACACCTTC. Translated: CAWSRRTGGFLGGYTF.

The chain employs TRBV18 and TRBJ1-1; D unresolved. CDR3 length equals 15 residues. Trimming removed 2 bases at V and 0 bases at J, with 10 bases between. Germline CDR1 and CDR2: KGHSH and LQKENI. The CDR3 spells CASSPEYGVNTEAFF. As DNA, the CDR3 is TGTGCCAGCTCACCAGAGTACGGAGTGAACACTGAAGCTTTCTTT.

In its sample, this clone was seen once. V gene TRBV6-1 combines with J gene TRBJ2-5; 8 bases agree with TRBD1. The germline V gene encodes CDR1 MNHNS and CDR2 SASEGT. V shed 2 bases, J shed 7 bases, and the junction held 9 bases outside the gene matches. The CDR3 sequence is 15 residues long. CDR3 in amino acids: CASSEFGQGRGTQYF. DNA for the CDR3: TGTGCCAGCAGTGAATTTGGACAGGGTAGGGGGACCCAGTACTTC.

This sequence joins TRBV5-5 and TRBJ2-5; D is ambiguous. V dropped 2 bases and J dropped 5 bases, with 16 bases sitting between them. This CDR3 is 15 amino acids long. Germline V gives CDR1 SGHKS, CDR2 YYEKEE (reference sequence). The CDR3 sequence: CASSFEDVTSETQYF. The CDR3, as DNA: TGTGCCAGCAGCTTTGAGGATGTAACATCGGAGACCCAGTACTTC. The whole variable domain, filled in from reference TRBV5-5 and TRBJ2-5, reads DAGVTQSPTHLIKTRGQQVTLRCSPISGHKSVSWYQQVLGQGPQFIFQYYEKEERGRGNFPDRFSARQFPNYSSELNVNALLLGDSALYLCASSFEDVTSETQYFGPGTRLLVL.

V and J are TRBV29-1 and TRBJ2-7; 7 bases agree with TRBD1. From germline, CDR1 is SQVTM and CDR2 ANQGSEA. After removal of 7 bases from V and 5 bases from J, the junction contained 14 bases not matched to a gene. The CDR3 contains 14 residues. The CDR3 nucleotides are TGCAGCGCAACCTCGGGACAGAGGATCCACGAGCAGTACTTC. It yields the protein CSATSGQRIHEQYF.

CDR3 DNA sequence: TGTGCTAGTGGGGCGGGATTCTTAAATCAGCCCCAGCATTTT. Its protein is CASGAGFLNQPQHF. The chain uses TRBV12-5 and TRBJ1-5, with D uncertain. This CDR3 is 14 amino acids long. The V gene's germline CDR1 is LGHNT and CDR2 FRNRAP. V lost 6 bases to trimming and J lost 4 bases, with 13 bases between them.

This chain uses TRBV5-1 with TRBJ2-1, with D maybe TRBD2 (5 bases). Germline CDR1 and CDR2: SGHRS and YFSETQ. Trimming stripped 0 bases from V and 8 bases from J, with 15 bases between. The CDR3 is 15 residues long. DNA of the CDR3: TGCGCCAGCAGCTTGGTTGTCGGGTCGGGATATGAGCAGTTCTTC. Its protein is CASSLVVGSGYEQFF.

J is TRBJ1-2 and V is TRBV5-1, with D perhaps matching TRBD1 (6 bases). Deletions cut 2 bases from V and 6 bases from J, with 8 bases between. CDR1 is SGHRS, CDR2 YFSETQ, per germline. This CDR3 comprises 12 residues. CDR3 nucleotides: TGCGCCAGCAGCTTCACAGGGAATGGCTACACCTTC. Protein sequence: CASSFTGNGYTF.

Worth noting for this clone: The sample has other DNA sequences that encode this CDR3 too. The chain recombines TRBV9 with TRBJ2-7; 9 bases are shared with TRBD1. Per the germline V gene, CDR1 is SGDLS and CDR2 is YYNGEE. J was trimmed by 0 bases and V by 2 bases; bases with no gene match: 3. The CDR3 has 15 amino acids. In DNA, the CDR3 is TGTGCCAGCAGCGTCGGGACAGGGAGCTCCTACGAGCAGTACTTC. It is translated as CASSVGTGSSYEQYF.

V is TRBV5-1 and J is TRBJ2-7, with 8 bases lining up with TRBD2. CDR3 size: 16 residues. J was trimmed by 3 bases and V by 0 bases; bases with no gene match: 8. Germline lookup yields CDR1 SGHRS and CDR2 YFSETQ. CDR3 sequence reads: CASSLGASGGNYEQYF. The CDR3, as DNA: TGCGCCAGCAGCTTGGGAGCTTCGGGGGGGAACTACGAGCAGTACTTC.

The J gene is TRBJ1-4, the V gene TRBV5-8; D uncertain. The CDR3 has 15 amino acids. V was clipped by 5 bases and J by 0 bases, with 11 bases between them. Germline-derived CDR1 and CDR2 are SGHTS and YDEGEE. The CDR3, as DNA: TGTGCCAGCAGTTTACAATATTCAACTAATGAAAAACTGTTTTTT. Protein sequence: CASSLQYSTNEKLFF.

This clone has just one count. The chain links TRBV7-2 to TRBJ1-6; TRBD1 matches at 9 bases. The CDR3 runs 15 residues. CDR1 and CDR2 from the germline V gene are SGHTA and FQGNSA. V gave up 5 bases and J gave up 9 bases; unmatched junction bases: 8. The CDR3 here is CASSLSRDRASPLHF. The CDR3 bases are TGTGCCAGCAGCCTCTCCCGGGACAGGGCTTCACCCCTCCACTTT.